The clone carrying this T cell receptor beta chain has a single count. The source of the sample is a study of blood T cell repertoires in COVID-19. Overall study: Specimens from acute and convalescent COVID-19 originated in the United States, Italy and Spain.

Generated by immunoSEQ multiplex PCR, the TCRdb table keeps only in-frame clones and is missing some. Found here are some 350,000 clones, around 80% of them singletons; the top ten hold roughly 3%. The CDR3 has 15 residues. Trimming cost V 1 base and J 0 bases; bases outside gene matches: 4. CDR1 is SGHRS, CDR2 YFSETQ, per germline. The sample was peripheral blood. The chain uses TRBV5-1 and TRBJ2-7, with 7 bases matching TRBD2. The receptor was isolated from a man in his thirties or forties with active or convalescent COVID-19. The chain's CDR3 is CASSLTGGSSYEQYF. The CDR3 DNA is TGCGCCAGCAGCTTGACGGGCGGGAGCTCCTACGAGCAGTACTTC.